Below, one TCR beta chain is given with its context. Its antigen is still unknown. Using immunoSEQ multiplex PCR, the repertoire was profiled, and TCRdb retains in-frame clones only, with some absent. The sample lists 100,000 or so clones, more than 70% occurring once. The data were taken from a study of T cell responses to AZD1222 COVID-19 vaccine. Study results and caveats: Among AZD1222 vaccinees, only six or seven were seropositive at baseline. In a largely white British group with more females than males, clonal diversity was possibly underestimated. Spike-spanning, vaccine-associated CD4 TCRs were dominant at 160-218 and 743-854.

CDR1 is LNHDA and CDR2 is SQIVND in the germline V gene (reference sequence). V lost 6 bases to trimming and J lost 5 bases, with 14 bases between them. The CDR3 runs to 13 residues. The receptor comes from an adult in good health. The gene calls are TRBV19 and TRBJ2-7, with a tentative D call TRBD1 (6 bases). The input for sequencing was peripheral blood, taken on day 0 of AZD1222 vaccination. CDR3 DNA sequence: TGTGCCAGTAGGATGACAGGCTTCAACGAGCAGTACTTC. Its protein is CASRMTGFNEQYF.